This T cell receptor beta chain was captured by sequencing in a study of blood T cell repertoires in COVID-19. The CDR3 is made up of 14 amino acids. With 0 bases removed from V and 5 bases from J, the gap between germline ends came to 11 bases. CDR1 and CDR2 from the germline V gene are SGHRS and YFSETQ. Method: immunoSEQ multiplex PCR; TCRdb's copy keeps in-frame clones and lacks some. The data contain about 110,000 clones, roughly 88% of them seen just once; the ten biggest clones take up roughly 0.83%. The chain has TRBV5-1 and TRBJ1-2, with D perhaps matching TRBD1 (5 bases). The sequenced sample was peripheral blood. This TCR came from a woman aged 70-85 years with acute or convalescent COVID-19. CDR3 sequence reads: CASSLGQGVYGYTF. The CDR3 region has the DNA TGCGCCAGCAGCTTGGGGCAGGGTGTTTATGGCTACACCTTC.